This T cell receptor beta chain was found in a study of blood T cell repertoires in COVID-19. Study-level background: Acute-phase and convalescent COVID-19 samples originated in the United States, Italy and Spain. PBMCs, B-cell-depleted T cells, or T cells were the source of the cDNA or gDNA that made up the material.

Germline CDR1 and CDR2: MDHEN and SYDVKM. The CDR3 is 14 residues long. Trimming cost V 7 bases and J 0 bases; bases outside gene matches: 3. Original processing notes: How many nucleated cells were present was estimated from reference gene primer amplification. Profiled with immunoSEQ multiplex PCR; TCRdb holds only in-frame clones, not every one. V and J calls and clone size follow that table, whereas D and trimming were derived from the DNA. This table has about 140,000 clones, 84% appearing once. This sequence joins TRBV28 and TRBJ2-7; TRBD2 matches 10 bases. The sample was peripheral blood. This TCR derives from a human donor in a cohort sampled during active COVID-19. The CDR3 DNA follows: TGTGCCAGCAAACTAGCGGGGAGCTCCTACGAGCAGTACTTC. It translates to CASKLAGSSYEQYF.